The sequence of this T cell receptor (beta chain) was determined in a study of blood T cells in healthy people across ages. A J-beta primer mix and a sample-barcoded 5' primer were used in a second PCR of about 7 to 12 cycles. TCRdb used MiXCR to reprocess the 5' RACE reads, holding one entry per CDR3 protein. The profile shows 850,000 or so distinct CDR3 sequences, around 28% of them singletons. The CDR3 extends over 11 amino acids. Looked up from germline, CDR1 is SQVTM and CDR2 is ANQGSEA. V was pared by 0 bases and J by 7 bases, with 6 bases between. This clonotype occurred many times. A read error may be the cause here, since a much bigger clone is one base away.

The source is an elderly woman in good health. The sequenced sample consisted of blood. The J gene is TRBJ2-5, the V gene TRBV29-1, with D unclear. In nucleotides, the CDR3 is TGCAGCGTTGAAGATTGTGGGACCCAGTACTTC. Its protein is CSVEDCGTQYF.